The present T cell receptor (beta chain) was sequenced within a study of chemoradiotherapy in HPV16-positive cancers. Profiling relied on immunoSEQ multiplex PCR, and the TCRdb table lists in-frame clones only, not all of them. Of 900 or so clones in the sample, approximately 80% were seen once. The specimen comprised tumor tissue, sampled from a patient who underwent chemoradiotherapy. The sequence came from a human donor with HPV-associated anogenital cancer.

The CDR3 is CASRKRGTSGGVAETQYF. The CDR3 DNA follows: TGTGCCAGCAGGAAGAGGGGGACTAGCGGGGGGGTTGCGGAGACCCAGTACTTC. This chain uses TRBV13 with TRBJ2-5; 16 bases are shared with TRBD2. This CDR3 is built from 18 residues. Germline V gene lookup returns CDR1 PRHDT and CDR2 FYEKMQ (reference sequence). With 6 bases clipped from V and 5 bases from J, the junction kept 12 bases outside the gene matches.